This section outlines one T cell receptor (beta chain) sequence together with its context. What it recognizes is unknown. This specimen belongs to a study of T-cell reconstitution after alpha-beta-depleted transplantation in children. Findings and limits, study-wide: Reports say that about two months after transplant, the alpha-beta T cells came out of several hundred graft clones that had expanded. Several patients had high TCRbeta diversity at day 60; it came from surviving recipient T cells and thymic progenitors. Among T cells one year after transplant, newly produced cells accounted for most counts and diversity.

For TCRbeta, the library was prepared with unique molecular identifiers. TCRdb re-analysed the PCR reads in MiXCR, keeping a single row per CDR3 protein. The sample includes more than 400,000 distinct CDR3 sequences, roughly 11% seen only once; the top ten take about 15%. The sample was PBMCs, mostly from graft donor cells, taken 180 days after TCRalphabeta/CD19-depleted stem cell transplant. The TCR sequence derives from a female patient aged 2 to 10 who had a stem cell transplant for aplastic anemia, so the T cells may come from the graft donor.

The CDR3 DNA is TGCGCCAGCAGCCACCCTGGGACCGAGTACACAGATACGCAGTATTTT. It yields the protein CASSHPGTEYTDTQYF. This chain links TRBV4-3 with TRBJ2-3, with D possibly being TRBD1 or TRBD2 (5 bases each). V lost 3 bases and J 2 bases, leaving 15 bases between the germline ends. Germline CDR1 and CDR2: LGHNA and YSLEER. CDR3 size: 16 residues.